This T cell receptor beta chain is from a study of OX40 agonist ivuxolimab in advanced cancers. The study, taken as a whole, reports: Among T cells, CD8+ cells averaged more expanded clones than CD4+ cells.

This CDR3 comprises 14 residues. CDR1 and CDR2 (germline): LNHNV, YYDKDF (reference sequence). V shed 1 base, J shed 10 bases, and the junction held 7 bases outside the gene matches. Libraries were prepared by immunoSEQ multiplex PCR; TCRdb keeps only in-frame clonotypes and omits some of them. This sample has 95,000 to 110,000 clones, with roughly 90% found just once. With respect to this clone: No antigen is known for it.

This specimen consisted of CD4+ or CD8+ T cells sorted from blood, obtained in a trial of the OX40 agonist ivuxolimab. This TCR was recovered from an adult with an advanced solid tumor such as melanoma, head and neck, liver or kidney cancer. The chain recombines TRBV15 with TRBJ2-1, with 7 nucleotides matching TRBD1. DNA of the CDR3: TGTGCCACCAGCAGAGGGTCAAGGGGGCAAGAGCAGTTCTTC. Encoded protein: CATSRGSRGQEQFF.